The 31 T cell receptor beta chains presented below share a single source sample, sequenced in a study of blood T cell repertoires in COVID-19. Using immunoSEQ multiplex PCR, the repertoire was profiled, and TCRdb retains in-frame clones only, with some absent. The data show approximately 36,000 clones, 85% to 90% seen once. Specimen: peripheral blood. All receptors derive from a man aged 55 to 70 with active or convalescent COVID-19.

This chain links TRBV29-1 with TRBJ1-2, with D possibly being TRBD1 (5 bases). The germline CDR1 and CDR2 sequences are SQVTM and ANQGSEA. With 3 bases removed from V and 5 bases from J, the gap between germline ends came to 13 bases. There are 13 residues in the CDR3. Here the CDR3 DNA reads TGCAGCGTTGACGACAGATTGGGGTATGGCTACACCTTC. It encodes CSVDDRLGYGYTF.

This chain links TRBV12-1 with TRBJ2-2; TRBD1 was called by the table and not checked on the DNA. TRBV12-1 is a recognized pseudogene. This CDR3 is built from 20 residues. The CDR3 is CASKGFISAKAGRNTGELFF. CDR3 bases: TGTGCCAGCAAAGGTTTCATAAGCGCAAAGGCAGGGCGAAACACCGGGGAGCTGTTTTTT.

The V call is TRBV5-8, the J call TRBJ2-1, with 10 bases aligning to TRBD1. This CDR3 has 13 residues. The junction had 7 bases not matched to a gene; V was cut back by 0 bases and J by 16 bases. From germline, CDR1 is SGHTS and CDR2 YDEGEE. The CDR3 DNA is TGTGCCAGCAGCTTGGGGTATGGGACAGGGGTTTTCTTC. This translates into CASSLGYGTGVFF. Combining the CDR3 with reference TRBV5-8 and TRBJ2-1 gives the whole variable domain EAGVTQSPTHLIKTRGQQATLRCSPISGHTSVYWYQQALGLGLQFLLWYDEGEERNRGNFPPRFSGRQFPNYSSELNVNALELEDSALYLCASSLGYGTGVFFGPGTRLTVL.

This CDR3 reads CASSVAGNTEAFF. In DNA form, the CDR3 reads TGTGCCAGCAGCGTAGCCGGGAACACTGAAGCTTTCTTT. The J gene is TRBJ1-1, the V gene TRBV9; D uncertain. In germline, CDR1 is SGDLS, CDR2 YYNGEE. The CDR3 is made up of 13 amino acids. V dropped 0 bases and J dropped 1 base, with 4 bases sitting between them. Variable domain in full (rest from reference TRBV9 and TRBJ1-1): DSGVTQTPKHLITATGQRVTLRCSPRSGDLSVYWYQQSLDQGLQFLIQYYNGEERAKGNILERFSAQQFPDLHSELNLSSLELGDSALYFCASSVAGNTEAFFGQGTRLTVV.

The J gene is TRBJ2-7, the V gene TRBV27, with 8 bases fitting TRBD1. J was trimmed by 0 bases and V by 4 bases; bases with no gene match: 5. Germline values: CDR1 MNHEY, CDR2 SMNVEV (reference sequence). The CDR3 extends over 15 amino acids. The CDR3 loop is CASSSGQGFSYEQYF. CDR3 nucleotides: TGTGCCAGCAGTTCAGGACAGGGATTCTCCTACGAGCAGTACTTC.

This chain joins TRBV7-9 and TRBJ2-5, with 7 bases that match TRBD1. Per the germline V gene, CDR1 is SEHNR and CDR2 is FQNEAQ (reference sequence). The CDR3 consists of 16 residues. V shed 4 bases, J shed 4 bases, and the junction held 12 bases outside the gene matches. The CDR3 protein is CASSWKGQESRETQYF. In nucleotides, the CDR3 is TGTGCCAGCAGCTGGAAAGGACAGGAATCCAGAGAGACCCAGTACTTC.

This chain joins TRBV5-1 and TRBJ2-7; perhaps TRBD2 as D (5 bases). This CDR3 has 13 residues. V lost 4 bases and J 12 bases, leaving 20 bases between the germline ends. Germline V gene lookup returns CDR1 SGHRS and CDR2 YFSETQ. CDR3 DNA: TGCGCCAGCAGCCCCTCCGGCGGGCCCCTTTCGTACTTC. This translates into CASSPSGGPLSYF.

In DNA form, the CDR3 reads TGTGCCAGCTCACAGGGACTAGCGGGAAATGAGCAGTTCTTC. It specifies CASSQGLAGNEQFF. The gene calls are TRBV18 and TRBJ2-1; 13 nucleotides line up with TRBD2. Trimming took 4 bases from V and 7 from J; bases not matched to a gene: 1. The CDR3 consists of 14 residues. Per germline, CDR1 KGHSH and CDR2 LQKENI.

The rearrangement links TRBV3-1 (or the pseudogene TRBV3-2) to TRBJ1-1; 10 bases map to TRBD1. Unmatched junction bases numbered 10, after V lost 2 bases and J lost 4 bases. CDR1 is LGHDT, CDR2 YNNKEL, per germline (reference sequence). The CDR3 spans 17 residues. The CDR3, as DNA: TGTGCCAGCAGCCAATCTGACAGGGGGCGGCGGGGCACTGAAGCTTTCTTT. It translates to CASSQSDRGRRGTEAFF.

The chain couples TRBV9 to TRBJ2-1, with D tentatively TRBD2 (6 bases). The CDR3 sequence is 15 residues long. Germline V gene data show CDR1 as SGDLS and CDR2 as YYNGEE. V lost 4 bases, J lost 7 bases, and 18 bases lay in between. The CDR3 DNA reads as TGTGCCAGCAGCCCAAATTCGGCGGGAATGAATGAGCAGTTCTTC. It is translated as CASSPNSAGMNEQFF.

CDR3 nucleotides: TGTGCCAGCAGCTTAGAGAGACTAGGCATCAATGAGCAGTTCTTC. Translating gives CASSLERLGINEQFF. The rearrangement uses TRBV7-2 and TRBJ2-1; a possible D gene is TRBD2 (6 bases). The CDR3 loop spans 15 amino acids. V lost 1 base, J lost 6 bases, and 13 bases lay in between. Germline CDR1 SGHTA, CDR2 FQGNSA.

This clone was seen only once. This chain connects TRBV28 to TRBJ2-6, with 9 bases matching TRBD2. V shed 8 bases and J 0 bases; nucleotides not matched to a gene: 8. The germline V gene has CDR1 MDHEN and CDR2 SYDVKM. The CDR3 is 17 residues long. This CDR3 reads CASLGLAYSSGANVLTF. As DNA, the CDR3 is TGTGCCAGCCTAGGACTAGCGTACAGCTCTGGGGCCAACGTCCTGACTTTC.

Remarks on this clone: An end of the junction does not agree with germline; a read error may underlie this. CDR3 DNA: TGTGCTAGCAGCCTGTCGTCGGAGCTAGCGTCCGGGGAGCTGTTTTTT. Encoded protein: CASSLSSELASGELFF. V and J are TRBV7-7 and TRBJ2-2; D is possibly TRBD2 (6 bases). The germline CDR1 and CDR2 sequences are SSHAT and FNYEAQ (reference sequence). The CDR3 length is 16 residues.

This chain connects TRBV5-1 to TRBJ2-7; 8 nucleotides agree with TRBD1. J was trimmed by 5 bases and V by 3 bases; bases with no gene match: 13. Germline V gene lookup returns CDR1 SGHRS and CDR2 YFSETQ. The CDR3 is made up of 16 amino acids. CDR3 nucleotide sequence: TGCGCCAGCAGCTACTTCGGCACTTCAGGGGGCCACGAGCAGTACTTC. Protein product: CASSYFGTSGGHEQYF.

This clone showed up just once. Here the CDR3 reads CSASTGTTNSPLHF. The CDR3 bases are TGCAGTGCAAGTACCGGGACAACTAATTCACCCCTCCACTTT. The chain couples TRBV20-1 to TRBJ1-6; weak D call: TRBD1 (6 bases). Between the trimmed V and J ends, which lost 6 bases and 6 bases, there was a span of 15 bases. CDR3 size: 14 residues. Germline V gene sequence: CDR1 DFQATT, CDR2 SNEGSKA (reference sequence).

The rearrangement joins TRBV19 to TRBJ2-1; 10 nucleotides line up with TRBD2. This CDR3 contains 16 residues. Germline V gene data show CDR1 as LNHDA and CDR2 as SQIVND (reference sequence). V shed 7 bases and J 5 bases; nucleotides not matched to a gene: 11. The DNA of the CDR3 is TGTGCCAGTAAACCCCTAGCGGGAGTTTCGCACAATGAGCAGTTCTTC. Its translation is CASKPLAGVSHNEQFF.

The chain employs TRBV18 and TRBJ2-3; 12 nucleotides match TRBD2. CDR3 length: 16 amino acids. CDR1 is KGHSH and CDR2 is LQKENI in the germline V gene. The J segment lost 4 bases and the V segment lost 3 bases, leaving 5 bases of the junction unmatched. This CDR3 is CASSPGRLAGADTQYF. The CDR3 nucleotides read TGTGCCAGCTCACCTGGTCGACTAGCGGGAGCAGATACGCAGTATTTT.

V and J are TRBV28 and TRBJ2-1; 14 bases match TRBD2. With V trimmed by 4 bases and J by 5 bases, 13 bases remained unmatched. Germline CDR1 MDHEN, CDR2 SYDVKM. The CDR3 sequence is 19 residues long. CDR3 DNA sequence: TGTGCCAGCAGTTCCACCGTCCCGGGACTAGCGGGAGACCACAATGAGCAGTTCTTC. Its protein product is CASSSTVPGLAGDHNEQFF.

V is TRBV7-9 and J is TRBJ2-5; TRBD1 matches at 9 bases. The J segment lost 5 bases and the V segment lost 5 bases, leaving 9 bases of the junction unmatched. Germline V gene data show CDR1 as SEHNR and CDR2 as FQNEAQ (reference sequence). This CDR3 has 15 amino acids. CDR3 sequence: CASSPRQGVRETQYF. The CDR3, as DNA: TGTGCCAGCAGCCCTCGACAGGGGGTAAGGGAGACCCAGTACTTC.

The J gene is TRBJ2-7, the V gene TRBV27, with a weak D call TRBD1 (5 bases). Per the germline V gene, CDR1 is MNHEY and CDR2 is SMNVEV (reference sequence). The CDR3 extends over 16 amino acids. Trimming shortened V by 1 base and J by 4 bases, and 17 bases separated the two germline ends. Written as DNA, the CDR3 is TGTGCCAGCAGTTTATTACGCAGCAGGGTAGATTACGAGCAGTACTTC. This translates into CASSLLRSRVDYEQYF.

The chain joins TRBV7-8 to TRBJ2-2, with D possibly matching TRBD2 (5 bases). The CDR3 contains 15 residues. V was pared by 7 bases and J by 7 bases, with 19 bases between. CDR1 SGHVS and CDR2 FQNEAQ come from the germline V gene. Here the CDR3 DNA reads TGTGCCAGCACCCGGACTCGCGGTCATGACGGGGAGCTGTTTTTT. Protein sequence: CASTRTRGHDGELFF.

The V call is TRBV28, the J call TRBJ1-6; 7 bases are a match to TRBD1. The V gene's germline CDR1 is MDHEN and CDR2 SYDVKM. Trimming at V came to 3 bases and at J to 8 bases, leaving 13 bases not matched to a gene. The CDR3 totals 17 residues. The CDR3 region has the DNA TGTGCCAGCAGTTTCTCCGGGACAGAGGGTATTGATTCACCCCTCCACTTT. Translated, it gives CASSFSGTEGIDSPLHF.

The chain links TRBV7-2 to TRBJ2-1; 9 bases are a match to TRBD1. V lost 7 bases and J lost 12; bases outside the gene matches: 10. The CDR3 is 13 amino acids. The germline gives CDR1 SGHTA, CDR2 FQGNSA. DNA of the CDR3: TGTGCCAGCACCCACAGCGAACAGGGGGCGCAGTTCTTC. Protein: CASTHSEQGAQFF. The complete variable domain, with remaining parts taken from reference TRBV7-2 and TRBJ2-1, reads GAGVSQSPSNKVTEKGKDVELRCDPISGHTALYWYRQSLGQGLEFLIYFQGNSAPDKSGLPSDRFSAERTGGSVSTLTIQRTQQEDSAVYLCASTHSEQGAQFFGPGTRLTVL.

J is TRBJ2-7 and V is TRBV27, with a tentative D call TRBD1 (6 bases). Germline V gene sequence: CDR1 MNHEY, CDR2 SMNVEV (reference sequence). The V end was cut by 7 bases, the J end by 5 bases, with 18 bases between. The CDR3 has 14 residues. The CDR3 here is CASNTRRGKDEQYF. For the CDR3, the DNA is TGTGCCAGCAATACCCGAAGGGGGAAGGACGAGCAGTACTTC.

In DNA form, the CDR3 reads TGTGCCAGCAGGCCTGGACAGGCCTATGGCTACACCTTC. Amino acid sequence: CASRPGQAYGYTF. The J gene is TRBJ1-2, the V gene TRBV28; TRBD1 matches 7 bases. CDR3 size: 13 residues. The trim removed 6 bases at V and 4 bases at J, leaving 5 bases unmatched. Germline V lookup: CDR1 MDHEN, CDR2 SYDVKM.

The genes are TRBV5-6 and TRBJ2-7; 7 bases align to TRBD2. This CDR3 has 14 residues. Looked up from germline, CDR1 is SGHDT and CDR2 is YYEEEE. The V gene end was trimmed by 0 bases and the J gene end by 4 bases; junction bases not matched to a gene: 4. In DNA, the CDR3 is TGTGCCAGCAGCTTGGGGGAGGGTGGGTACGAGCAGTACTTC. Protein: CASSLGEGGYEQYF.

The chain couples TRBV24-1 to TRBJ2-5, with 9 nucleotides matching TRBD1. After removal of 1 base from V and 5 bases from J, the junction contained 4 bases not matched to a gene. Looked up from germline, CDR1 is KGHDR and CDR2 is SFDVKD. CDR3 size: 15 residues. This CDR3 reads CATSDFTGGSETQYF. The CDR3 region has the DNA TGTGCCACCAGTGATTTTACAGGGGGCAGTGAGACCCAGTACTTC.

This sequence joins TRBV4-1 and TRBJ2-7; possibly TRBD1 for D (5 bases). The germline V gene has CDR1 MGHRA and CDR2 YSYEKL. V lost 1 base, J lost 5 bases, and 15 bases lay in between. This CDR3 has 15 amino acids. The CDR3 DNA follows: TGCGCCAGCAGCCAAGGGCAGGGCTCCGCGCACGAGCAGTACTTC. Translated, it gives CASSQGQGSAHEQYF.

J is TRBJ2-2 and V is TRBV19; 7 bases align to TRBD2. V trimming: 7 bases; J trimming: 6 bases; junction bases outside the gene matches: 14. Germline loops: CDR1 LNHDA, CDR2 SQIVND (reference sequence). CDR3 length: 16 residues. CDR3 nucleotide sequence: TGTGCCAGTACCGACCAAGTGGGAGGGCGACCCGGGGAGCTGTTTTTT. Protein product: CASTDQVGGRPGELFF.

The CDR3: CASKGGRGHSPLHF. CDR3 DNA sequence: TGTGCCAGCAAAGGCGGCAGGGGGCATTCACCCCTCCACTTT. The chain links TRBV27 to TRBJ1-6, with 8 nucleotides matching TRBD1. Per germline, CDR1 MNHEY and CDR2 SMNVEV (reference sequence). The CDR3 has 14 residues. After removal of 7 bases from V and 8 bases from J, the junction contained 7 bases not matched to a gene.

The chain uses TRBV14 and TRBJ2-7; 11 bases are shared with TRBD2. J was trimmed by 9 bases and V by 4 bases; bases with no gene match: 14. The CDR3 contains 16 residues. The germline CDR1 and CDR2 sequences are SGHDN and FVKESK. In DNA, the CDR3 is TGTGCCAGCAGCCGACACACCGGGACTAGCGGAGGGGTGCAGTACTTC. Protein product: CASSRHTGTSGGVQYF.